This TCR beta chain came from a study of molecular identifiers for immune sequencing clone quantification. Note on this clonotype: Its antigen is as yet unknown.

CDR1 and CDR2 (germline): SEHNR, FQNEAQ (reference sequence). V was pared by 1 base and J by 3 bases, with 5 bases of the junction left unmatched. The CDR3 spans 16 residues. TCR libraries were built in bulk with a published protocol and specific TCR primers. TCRdb reprocessed the PCR reads via MiXCR and lists one record per CDR3 protein. The table shows some 70,000 distinct CDR3 sequences, with roughly 20% occurring only once. Libraries used 20,000 to 1,000,000 sorted naive CD8 T cells and 10%, 30% or 50% RNA input. General study findings and limits: Identical TCR molecules sharing a barcode could underestimate highly expanded clone sizes.

The sample was naive CD8+ T cells from blood, with Jurkat cell RNA spiked in. This sample's subset: FACS-sorted CD8+CD4-CCR7+CD45RA+ naive T cells. The chain joins TRBV7-9 to TRBJ2-1; 8 bases map to TRBD2. This clonotype was sampled from a human donor in good health. Some libraries in this study had Jurkat cell RNA spiked in. The CDR3 loop reads CASSLVTGGGYNEQFF. The CDR3 nucleotides read TGTGCCAGCAGCTTAGTGACGGGAGGGGGCTACAATGAGCAGTTCTTC. Drawing the rest from reference TRBV7-9 and TRBJ2-1, the complete variable domain is DTGVSQNPRHKITKRGQNVTFRCDPISEHNRLYWYRQTLGQGPEFLTYFQNEAQLEKSRLLSDRFSAERPKGSFSTLEIQRTEQGDSAMYLCASSLVTGGGYNEQFFGPGTRLTVL.